This T cell receptor (beta chain) was recovered during a study of neurological immune-mediated disorders. This clonotype was detected many times. Per the germline V gene, CDR1 is MNHEY and CDR2 is SMNVEV (reference sequence). The CDR3 is 17 residues long. Trimming removed 4 bases at V and 6 bases at J, with 22 bases between. The cDNA was synthesized by 5'RACE incorporating 10-nucleotide random UMIs. Using its own MiXCR run on the 5' RACE reads, TCRdb lists one record per CDR3 protein. The repertoire holds under 80,000 distinct CDR3 sequences, with roughly 15% as singletons. This chain links TRBV27 with TRBJ2-1, with D maybe TRBD1 (5 bases). Input material: PBMCs. This TCR came from a woman aged 45-60 years in good health. CDR3 DNA: TGTGCCAGCAGTTCCCCGGATCAGGGTTCGCCGGTCAATGAGCAGTTCTTC. As protein: CASSSPDQGSPVNEQFF.